This T cell receptor beta chain was recovered during a study of regulatory T cells in long-lasting Graves disease. V lost 5 bases and J 6 bases, leaving 14 bases between the germline ends. In germline, CDR1 is SGHTA, CDR2 FQGNSA. There are 14 residues in the CDR3. Time point meaning: newly diagnosed GD, antithyroid drugs for less than 3 months. From PBMCs, RNA was extracted and then used to make the TCR library. This clonotype occurred many times. iRepertoire HTBI primers and Arm-PCR of CDR3 regions built TCR beta libraries. TCRdb called the multiplex PCR reads again in MiXCR, with one record for every CDR3 protein. The sample has roughly 500,000 distinct CDR3 sequences, more than 10% seen once. A further study also used this sample, focusing on T cells in Graves' hyperthyroidism and ophthalmopathy.

The gene calls are TRBV7-2 and TRBJ1-5; D is unclear. This sample comprised peripheral blood mononuclear cells (PBMCs), obtained at new diagnosis, from a patient treated with antithyroid drugs. The receptor was isolated from a woman aged 25-40 years with Graves disease. The CDR3 coding sequence is TGTGCCAGCAGCAGGGCCCCCTTGGGTCAGCCCCAGCATTTT. Translation: CASSRAPLGQPQHF. Based on the CDR3 plus reference TRBV7-2 and TRBJ1-5, the full variable domain is GAGVSQSPSNKVTEKGKDVELRCDPISGHTALYWYRQSLGQGLEFLIYFQGNSAPDKSGLPSDRFSAERTGGSVSTLTIQRTQQEDSAVYLCASSRAPLGQPQHFGDGTRLSIL.